The clone carrying this T cell receptor beta chain appeared a single time. Its matching antigen is unknown. This sample is part of a study of cytomegalovirus exposure and HLA in healthy donors. Findings and caveats of the study: In a later analysis, HLA-C alleles had the fewest associated TCRs, DRB1 alleles the most.

Germline V lookup: CDR1 MNHEY, CDR2 SVGAGI. Trimming at V came to 10 bases and at J to 6 bases, leaving 8 bases not matched to a gene. CDR3 length equals 13 residues. The donors were healthy bone marrow donors. A multiplex PCR was run with 60 Vbeta primers and 13 Jbeta primers. Some clones are missing from TCRdb's copy, which holds only in-frame ones; the method was immunoSEQ multiplex PCR. Of 110,000 to 150,000 clones listed, 75% to 90% are singletons. V usage is TRBV6-5 and J usage is TRBJ2-2; the match to TRBD2 covers 7 bases. This TCR came from a female donor in good health and CMV-seronegative. The sample taken for sequencing was PBMCs. Written as DNA, the CDR3 is TGTGCCACTCTAGCGGTCCGGGCCGGGGAGCTGTTTTTT. Amino acid sequence: CATLAVRAGELFF.